The 27 T cell receptor beta chains presented below share a single source sample, sequenced in a study of response to subunit inactivated influenza vaccine. TCRdb itself ran the RT-PCR reads through MiXCR, one entry per CDR3 protein. The data contain over 750,000 distinct CDR3 sequences, 21% of them seen just once; the ten biggest clones take up 10%. Specimen: PBMCs from blood, collected 5 days after vaccination. The receptors were sampled from a man aged 50 to 60 who received an inactivated influenza vaccine.

The chain is built from TRBV5-1 and TRBJ1-5, with TRBD1 as a possible D gene (5 bases). The V end was cut by 4 bases, the J end by 7 bases, with 18 bases between. Germline CDR1 is SGHRS and CDR2 is YFSETQ. CDR3 size: 15 residues. The CDR3: CASSPDGSGYQPQHF. DNA of the CDR3: TGCGCCAGCAGCCCGGATGGATCAGGGTACCAGCCCCAGCATTTT.

V and J are TRBV25-1 and TRBJ2-7; D might be TRBD1 or TRBD2, each matching 6 bases. V dropped 5 bases and J dropped 6 bases, with 14 bases sitting between them. CDR3 size: 13 residues. The germline gives CDR1 MGHDK, CDR2 SYGVNS. The chain's CDR3 is CASSRGARFEQYF. The CDR3 nucleotides are TGTGCCAGCAGTAGGGGGGCGCGGTTCGAGCAGTACTTC.

This clonotype was observed a handful of times. The chain carries TRBV27 and TRBJ1-2; D gene ambiguous. Per the germline V gene, CDR1 is MNHEY and CDR2 is SMNVEV (reference sequence). With 6 bases removed from V and 2 bases from J, the gap between germline ends came to 16 bases. CDR3 length equals 15 residues. The CDR3 DNA follows: TGTGCCAGCAGGCCGCATGGACGGCCGAACTATGGCTACACCTTC. Its protein product is CASRPHGRPNYGYTF.

This clonotype turned up a few times. V and J are TRBV6-5 and TRBJ1-4; D is possibly TRBD1 (5 bases). Deletions cut 0 bases from V and 7 bases from J, with 12 bases between. The CDR3 contains 15 residues. Per the germline V gene, CDR1 is MNHEY and CDR2 is SVGAGI. CDR3 DNA: TGTGCCAGCAGTTACTCGGGGGGGATGGGTGAAAAACTGTTTTTT. Protein: CASSYSGGMGEKLFF.

This clonotype appeared a few times. The V gene is TRBV2, the J gene TRBJ1-1; 7 nucleotides agree with TRBD1. The CDR3 runs 14 residues. With 4 bases clipped from V and 4 bases from J, the junction kept 6 bases outside the gene matches. Germline CDR1 and CDR2: SNHLY and FYNNEI. CDR3 sequence: CASSVSGGTTEAFF. The CDR3 nucleotides are TGTGCCAGCAGTGTTTCAGGGGGGACCACTGAAGCTTTCTTT. The complete variable domain, with remaining parts taken from reference TRBV2 and TRBJ1-1, reads EPEVTQTPSHQVTQMGQEVILRCVPISNHLYFYWYRQILGQKVEFLVSFYNNEISEKSEIFDDQFSVERPDGSNFTLKIRSTKLEDSAMYFCASSVSGGTTEAFFGQGTRLTVV.

At least ten counts were recorded for this clonotype. The V gene is TRBV2, the J gene TRBJ2-5, with D unresolved. The germline CDR1 and CDR2 sequences are SNHLY and FYNNEI. V was cut by 5 bases and J by 4 bases, with 14 bases left in between. The CDR3 consists of 14 residues. CDR3 residues: CASSISTVGETQYF. The DNA for the CDR3 is TGTGCCAGCAGTATCTCGACCGTTGGAGAGACCCAGTACTTC.

This clonotype has a handful of counts. V gene TRBV7-9 combines with J gene TRBJ1-6; D not certain. Trimming stripped 5 bases from V and 6 bases from J, with 8 bases between. Germline values: CDR1 SEHNR, CDR2 FQNEAQ (reference sequence). The CDR3 loop spans 13 amino acids. The DNA of the CDR3 is TGTGCCAGCAGCCGGGATACTAATTCACCCCTCCACTTT. It specifies CASSRDTNSPLHF.

Concerning this clonotype: One base away lies a much larger clone, so this may be a sequencing read error. The rearrangement uses TRBV12-3 or TRBV12-4 and TRBJ2-1; tentatively, D is TRBD1 (5 bases). With 6 bases removed from V and 5 bases from J, the gap between germline ends came to 11 bases. This CDR3 spans 13 amino acids. The CDR3 DNA follows: TGTGCCAGCAGCCAAGGGGCCCACAATGAGCAGTTCTTC. It encodes CASSQGAHNEQFF.

This clonotype was seen a handful of times. This chain joins TRBV12-3 or TRBV12-4 and TRBJ1-2; 7 bases line up with TRBD1. The CDR3 is 11 amino acids. The ends lost 7 bases at V and 13 bases at J; junction bases unmatched: 9. CDR3 protein: CASTDRVVGTF. The DNA for the CDR3 is TGTGCCAGCACCGACAGGGTAGTGGGCACCTTC.

This clonotype was observed many times. This rearrangement joins TRBV15 to TRBJ2-1; D perhaps matches TRBD1 (5 bases). The CDR3 is made up of 13 amino acids. Trimming took 6 bases from V and 6 from J, leaving 12 bases between them. Germline V gene data show CDR1 as LNHNV and CDR2 as YYDKDF (reference sequence). As DNA, the CDR3 is TGTGCCACCAGTTTCTTAGGGGCCAATGAGCAGTTCTTC. Translating it yields CATSFLGANEQFF.

The rearrangement uses TRBV4-2 and TRBJ2-2, with unresolved D. The CDR3 extends over 12 amino acids. V lost 0 bases, J lost 6 bases, and 2 bases lay in between. Germline CDR1 is LGHNA and CDR2 is YNFKEQ. The CDR3 sequence: CASSQDAGELFF. Here the CDR3 DNA reads TGTGCCAGCAGCCAAGACGCCGGGGAGCTGTTTTTT.

This clonotype was counted many times. This chain uses TRBV9 with TRBJ2-7, with D hard to call. The V gene's germline CDR1 is SGDLS and CDR2 YYNGEE. This CDR3 has 14 residues. V shed 0 bases and J shed 0 bases, with 7 bases lying between them. The CDR3 DNA reads TGTGCCAGCAGCGTAGACTACCTCTCCTACGAGCAGTACTTC. Its translation is CASSVDYLSYEQYF.

The chain recombines TRBV29-1 with TRBJ2-1; 11 positions match TRBD2. The length of the CDR3 is 15 residues. The V gene end was trimmed by 8 bases and the J gene end by 5 bases; junction bases not matched to a gene: 11. Germline V gene sequence: CDR1 SQVTM, CDR2 ANQGSEA. The CDR3: CSIRTGTSGNNEQFF. The DNA of the CDR3 is TGCAGCATAAGAACCGGGACTAGCGGTAACAATGAGCAGTTCTTC.

This clonotype turned up a few times. The chain is built from TRBV6-2 or TRBV6-3 and TRBJ2-7; 8 bases line up with TRBD1. CDR1 is MNHEY, CDR2 SVGEGT, per germline. V dropped 0 bases and J dropped 3; count of bases not matched to a gene: 4. This CDR3 contains 15 residues. CDR3 region: CASSYSRGQVYEQYF. The CDR3 bases are TGTGCCAGCAGTTACTCAAGGGGACAGGTCTACGAGCAGTACTTC.

The chain couples TRBV14 to TRBJ2-1; TRBD2 matches 8 bases. The CDR3 length is 18 residues. Germline CDR1 is SGHDN and CDR2 is FVKESK. V lost 0 bases and J lost 8; bases outside the gene matches: 15. This chain's CDR3 is CASSQEISGSGAWDEQFF. The CDR3 region has the DNA TGTGCCAGCAGCCAAGAAATTAGTGGTAGCGGGGCTTGGGATGAGCAGTTCTTC. Looking up the rest from reference TRBV14 and TRBJ2-1 gives the full variable domain: EAGVTQFPSHSVIEKGQTVTLRCDPISGHDNLYWYRRVMGKEIKFLLHFVKESKQDESGMPNNRFLAERTGGTYSTLKVQPAELEDSGVYFCASSQEISGSGAWDEQFFGPGTRLTVL.

The gene calls are TRBV6-1 and TRBJ1-1; 11 bases are a match to TRBD1. J lost 4 bases, V lost 10 bases, and 11 bases had no gene match. CDR1 and CDR2 (germline): MNHNS, SASEGT. The CDR3 is made up of 15 amino acids. The CDR3 loop reads CATLRTGTGGTEAFF. The CDR3 nucleotides are TGTGCCACTCTCAGGACCGGGACAGGGGGCACTGAAGCTTTCTTT.

CDR3 protein: CASKPTGTANSPLHF. CDR3 nucleotide sequence: TGTGCCAGCAAACCTACAGGGACGGCAAATTCACCCCTCCACTTT. The chain links TRBV6-2 or TRBV6-3 to TRBJ1-6; D possibly corresponds to TRBD1 (6 bases). With 7 bases removed from V and 7 bases from J, the gap between germline ends came to 17 bases. The germline V gene encodes CDR1 MNHEY and CDR2 SVGEGT. This CDR3 is built from 15 residues.

This clonotype was recorded many times. The chain joins TRBV5-1 to TRBJ2-3; 10 bases line up with TRBD2. Per germline, CDR1 SGHRS and CDR2 YFSETQ. After removal of 1 base from V and 3 bases from J, the junction contained 2 bases not matched to a gene. CDR3 size: 15 residues. The CDR3 DNA sequence: TGCGCCAGCAGCTTGACTAGCGGGGTTACAGATACGCAGTATTTT. It is translated as CASSLTSGVTDTQYF.

Only one count was recorded for this clonotype. The chain is built from TRBV6-2 or TRBV6-3 and TRBJ2-5, with a tentative D call TRBD2 (6 bases). Germline assignment: CDR1 MNHEY and CDR2 SVGEGT. Trimming took off 6 bases at V and 9 bases at J, with 20 bases between the two ends. The CDR3 is made up of 14 amino acids. CDR3 region: CASSPRRERGPQYF. In DNA, the CDR3 is TGTGCCAGCAGCCCCCGGCGGGAAAGAGGGCCCCAGTACTTC.

The rearrangement joins TRBV4-3 to TRBJ2-2; D gene unclear. The CDR3 totals 16 residues. Germline-derived CDR1 and CDR2 are LGHNA and YSLEER. The V end lost 0 bases, the J end lost 5 bases, and 13 bases lay between the germline ends. The CDR3 DNA is TGCGCCAGCAGCCAAGATTCACACATTCATACCGGGGAGCTGTTTTTT. Translating it yields CASSQDSHIHTGELFF.

The V gene is TRBV7-2, the J gene TRBJ2-1; 11 nucleotides line up with TRBD2. V was clipped by 0 bases and J by 12 bases; unmatched bases: 19. CDR1 and CDR2 (germline): SGHTA, FQGNSA. This CDR3 has 19 residues. CDR3 loop: CASSLAGRLAGGIGSGQFF. CDR3 in DNA: TGTGCCAGCAGCTTAGCCGGGAGGCTAGCGGGAGGTATTGGCTCTGGGCAGTTCTTC.

This clonotype was counted at least ten times. The J gene is TRBJ2-1, the V gene TRBV12-3 or TRBV12-4; 10 bases line up with TRBD2. This CDR3 comprises 14 residues. V was pared by 6 bases and J by 4 bases, with 3 bases of the junction left unmatched. This CDR3 is CASRATSGYNEQFF. CDR3 DNA: TGTGCCAGCAGGGCGACTAGCGGGTACAATGAGCAGTTCTTC.

J is TRBJ2-1 and V is TRBV29-1; D unclear. Per germline, CDR1 SQVTM and CDR2 ANQGSEA. The CDR3 has 14 residues. V shed 3 bases and J shed 3 bases, with 12 bases lying between them. This chain's CDR3 is CSVDLGTIYNEQFF. The CDR3 DNA reads as TGCAGCGTTGACCTAGGAACCATCTACAATGAGCAGTTCTTC.

The rearrangement links TRBV6-2 or TRBV6-3 to TRBJ1-5; 7 bases fit TRBD1. The V gene end was trimmed by 6 bases and the J gene end by 2 bases; junction bases not matched to a gene: 10. The germline V gene encodes CDR1 MNHEY and CDR2 SVGEGT. The CDR3 consists of 16 residues. CDR3 DNA: TGTGCCAGCAGGCCATTACAGGGGAGGCGCAATCAGCCCCAGCATTTT. Protein product: CASRPLQGRRNQPQHF.

The CDR3 DNA reads as TGTGCCAGCAGTTTCTCTCCGTTTCGAGAGACCCAGTACTTC. It specifies CASSFSPFRETQYF. The chain is built from TRBV12-3 or TRBV12-4 and TRBJ2-5; D gene uncertain. V gave up 3 bases and J gave up 4 bases, with 12 bases separating them. The CDR3 totals 14 residues.

This clonotype was observed once. J is TRBJ1-2 and V is TRBV5-1, with D unresolved. The germline CDR1 and CDR2 sequences are SGHRS and YFSETQ. Trimming left V 1 base short and J 8 bases short, with 18 bases between. The CDR3 totals 15 residues. The DNA of the CDR3 is TGCGCCAGCAGCTTGTCTGGCAGACTTACTGAGGGCTACACCTTC. Amino acid sequence: CASSLSGRLTEGYTF.

The chain recombines TRBV20-1 with TRBJ1-1; maybe TRBD1 (6 bases). In germline, CDR1 is DFQATT, CDR2 SNEGSKA (reference sequence). The CDR3 has 13 residues. V shed 1 base and J shed 3 bases, with 9 bases lying between them. CDR3 region: CSARVGQHTEAFF. In DNA, the CDR3 is TGCAGTGCTAGAGTAGGACAGCACACTGAAGCTTTCTTT.